These T cell receptor beta chains were read from a single sample in a study of T cells expressing NK-cell markers. TCRdb processed the 5' RACE reads again and assigns one entry to each CDR3 protein, with no DNA. The sample totals roughly 420,000 distinct CDR3 sequences. The specimen sequenced was blood T cells: a sorted CD56 or NKG2C T cell subset, CD4+ or CD8+ T cells, or bulk PBMC T cells (not recorded which). The receptors were sampled from a woman aged 18 to 75 in good health. Each CDR3 is given with its conserved first and last residue.

TRBJ2-7 TRBV20-1 CSAIIAGRSYEQYF
TRBJ1-1 TRBV10-2 CASSDRTGNTEAFF
TRBJ2-7 TRBV29-1 CSVGQRASYEQYF
TRBJ2-7 TRBV12-3/TRBV12-4 CASSSKVIYEQYF
TRBJ2-3 TRBV6-1 CASRDRGGPDTQYF
TRBJ2-5 TRBV29-1 CSVEARMETQYF
TRBJ1-2 TRBV2 CASSGQSNYGYTF
TRBJ2-1 TRBV7-3 CASSLQGFGYNEQFF
TRBJ2-5 TRBV25-1 CASSESPGTTYQETQYF
TRBJ1-1 TRBV6-2/TRBV6-3 CASSQGPAEAFF
TRBJ2-5 TRBV5-1 CASSLGGLQETQYF
TRBJ2-1 TRBV2 CASIGDSSGRASYNEQFF